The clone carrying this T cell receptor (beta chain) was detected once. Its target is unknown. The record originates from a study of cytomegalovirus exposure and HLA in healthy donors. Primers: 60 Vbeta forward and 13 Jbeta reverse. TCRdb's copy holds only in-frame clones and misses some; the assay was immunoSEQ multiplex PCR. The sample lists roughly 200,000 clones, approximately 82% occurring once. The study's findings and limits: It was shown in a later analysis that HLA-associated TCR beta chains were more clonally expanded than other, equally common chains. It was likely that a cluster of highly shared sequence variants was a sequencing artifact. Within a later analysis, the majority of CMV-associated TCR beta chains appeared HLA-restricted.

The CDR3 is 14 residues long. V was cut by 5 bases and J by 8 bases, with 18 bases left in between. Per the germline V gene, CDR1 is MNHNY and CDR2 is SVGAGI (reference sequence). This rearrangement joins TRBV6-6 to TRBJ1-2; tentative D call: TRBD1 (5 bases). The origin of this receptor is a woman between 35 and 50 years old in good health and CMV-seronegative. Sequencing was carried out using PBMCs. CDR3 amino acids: CASSQGTGGDGYTF. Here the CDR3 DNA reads TGTGCCAGCAGTCAAGGAACTGGGGGGGACGGCTACACCTTC.